This T cell receptor beta chain was sequenced during a study of siplizumab effects on memory and regulatory T cells. Study-wide results and caveats: Naive T cells seemed more diverse than memory cells; they also seemed major alloresponse contributors. To unstimulated subsets, only a minor fraction of alloreactive clones could be mapped.

V was shortened by 5 bases and J by 4 bases, with 9 bases between the two germline ends. Per the germline V gene, CDR1 is MNHNY and CDR2 is SVGAGI (reference sequence). The CDR3 spans 12 residues. Clones were read by immunoSEQ multiplex PCR, and TCRdb kept only the in-frame ones, dropping some. The sample has about 50,000 clones, about 90% seen once; the top ten hold 0.35%. Unstimulated TEMRA, naive, memory and effector memory subsets were sequenced in three donor pairs. As regards this clone: Its antigen remains unknown.

The origin of this receptor is a human donor in good health. The sequencing input was naive CD8+ T cells sorted from blood. The chain couples TRBV6-6 to TRBJ2-7, with D unclear. Here the CDR3 reads CASSPGSYEQYF. CDR3 DNA: TGTGCCAGCAGTCCCGGATCGTACGAGCAGTACTTC.